In its sample, the clone carrying this T cell receptor beta chain was seen many times. The antigen remains undetermined. The data derive from a study of T-cell reconstitution after alpha-beta-depleted transplantation in children. Study-level points and caveats: Reported findings indicate that, about two months after transplant, alpha-beta T cells came from several hundred expanded clones, which were derived from non-depleted graft cells. At the one-year point after transplant, T-cell counts and TCRbeta diversity were found to come mostly from T cells that had been newly produced. Some patients owed their high day-60 TCRbeta diversity to surviving recipient T cells and thymic progenitors.

Germline-derived CDR1 and CDR2 are DFQATT and SNEGSKA (reference sequence). V was shortened by 6 bases and J by 4 bases, with 10 bases between the two germline ends. The CDR3 has 12 amino acids. Molecular barcoding with unique molecular identifiers was used for the TCRbeta library. Using its own MiXCR run on the PCR reads, TCRdb lists one record per CDR3 protein. The profile shows a few hundred thousand distinct CDR3 sequences, 9.5% to 13% of them singletons. The TCR originated in a boy in the first two years of life with acute myeloid leukemia, due to receive a stem cell transplant. Sample: PBMCs, taken before TCRalphabeta/CD19-depleted stem cell transplant. This chain joins TRBV20-1 and TRBJ2-1; possible D gene TRBD2, 6 bases. Here the CDR3 DNA reads TGCAGTGCCCAGCGGGCGTACAATGAGCAGTTCTTC. Its translation is CSAQRAYNEQFF.